These 30 T cell receptor beta chains originate from one sample sequenced in a study of beta chain features in type 1 diabetes listed by TCRdb under 2018. Overall study results and their limits: A moderate but significant shortening of TCRB CDR3 length was observed in type 1 diabetes patients in all four CD4+ subsets.

The library was generated by the immunoSEQ multiplex PCR assay. The entire amount of isolated RNA was reverse transcribed using the High Capacity cDNA Reverse Transcription Kit, so the sequenced TCRB transcripts were expressed ones. Sourced from immuneACCESS, this table was stored by TCRdb with only in-frame sequences that have V and J called. A share of the clones is absent; for the studies checked, an unresolved V gene accounts for under half, and the remainder has no known explanation. The sample table shows 150,000 to 200,000 clones, and approximately 62% are seen once. In total, the top ten clones hold roughly 0.089% of the sample. What these receptors recognize is not known. Sequencing was done on a sample of naive CD4+ T cells from blood. Sample cell subset or site, as interpreted from the label and publication: true naive CD4+ T cells. The receptor source for this set is a man aged 25 to 40 with type 1 diabetes.

In this sample, this clone turned up once. The CDR3 sequence: CASSLAPWRGGREQYF. The CDR3 DNA follows: TGTGCCAGCAGCTTAGCCCCTTGGCGGGGGGGCCGCGAGCAGTACTTC. V gene TRBV13 combines with J gene TRBJ2-7, with 9 bases aligning to TRBD2. The CDR3 has 16 amino acids. The V segment lost 1 base and the J segment 6 bases; nucleotides outside the gene matches: 10. Germline V gene data show CDR1 as PRHDT and CDR2 as FYEKMQ (reference sequence).

This clone was recorded once. The chain employs TRBV18 and TRBJ2-7; D is unresolved. The V and J ends lost 2 bases and 6 bases respectively, with 8 bases between them. The CDR3 totals 12 residues. The V gene's germline CDR1 is KGHSH and CDR2 LQKENI. The CDR3: CASSPKGPEQYF. CDR3 bases: TGTGCCAGCTCACCAAAGGGCCCCGAGCAGTACTTC. Full variable domain (rest looked up from reference TRBV18 and TRBJ2-7): NAGVMQNPRHLVRRRGQEARLRCSPMKGHSHVYWYRQLPEEGLKFMVYLQKENIIDESGMPKERFSAEFPKEGPSILRIQQVVRGDSAAYFCASSPKGPEQYFGPGTRLTVT.

This sequence joins TRBV7-2 and TRBJ2-1; a weak D match, TRBD2 (5 bases). The V gene lost 4 bases and the J gene lost 8 bases, with 18 bases spanning the gap. Germline CDR1 reads SGHTA; CDR2 reads FQGNSA. This CDR3 is 15 amino acids long. CDR3 in DNA: TGTGCCAGCAGCTCCCCTCGGGAAGGGAGCGATGAGCAGTTCTTC. This encodes CASSSPREGSDEQFF.

V usage is TRBV30 and J usage is TRBJ1-2; D gene uncertain. The CDR3 covers 12 residues. The germline CDR1 and CDR2 sequences are GTSNPN and SVGIG (reference sequence). V was pared by 3 bases and J by 4 bases, with 9 bases between. The CDR3 nucleotides read TGTGCCTGGAGCACAACTGGCTATGGCTACACCTTC. Amino acid sequence: CAWSTTGYGYTF.

This clone was picked up one time. This chain links TRBV9 with TRBJ2-1; D may be TRBD1 (5 bases). V gave up 4 bases and J gave up 5 bases, with 13 bases separating them. CDR3 size: 14 residues. The V gene's germline CDR1 is SGDLS and CDR2 YYNGEE. The chain's CDR3 is CASSPPGPNNEQFF. CDR3 sequence (DNA): TGTGCCAGCAGCCCCCCAGGGCCCAACAATGAGCAGTTCTTC. Full variable domain (rest looked up from reference TRBV9 and TRBJ2-1): DSGVTQTPKHLITATGQRVTLRCSPRSGDLSVYWYQQSLDQGLQFLIQYYNGEERAKGNILERFSAQQFPDLHSELNLSSLELGDSALYFCASSPPGPNNEQFFGPGTRLTVL.

The chain couples TRBV2 to TRBJ1-2, with a weak D call TRBD1 (5 bases). Deletions cut 10 bases from V and 2 bases from J, with 14 bases between. Germline values: CDR1 SNHLY, CDR2 FYNNEI. The CDR3 is made up of 13 amino acids. CDR3 sequence: CAKAPQENYGYTF. CDR3 coding DNA: TGTGCCAAGGCGCCACAGGAAAACTATGGCTACACCTTC.

The rearrangement joins TRBV30 to TRBJ1-2; D perhaps matches TRBD1 (5 bases). The CDR3 is made up of 14 amino acids. CDR1 GTSNPN and CDR2 SVGIG come from the germline V gene (reference sequence). Trimming shortened V by 0 bases and J by 4 bases, and 12 bases separated the two germline ends. The CDR3 DNA follows: TGTGCCTGGAGTGTAGAGGGACGGACCTATGGCTACACCTTC. Translation: CAWSVEGRTYGYTF.

V is TRBV7-6 and J is TRBJ1-4; no reliable D call. This CDR3 comprises 12 residues. V dropped 5 bases and J dropped 8 bases, with 9 bases sitting between them. Germline-derived CDR1 and CDR2 are SGHVS and FNYEAQ. CDR3 sequence: CASSRRTEKLFF. The CDR3, as DNA: TGTGCCAGCAGCCGAAGGACGGAAAAACTGTTTTTT. Full variable domain (rest looked up from reference TRBV7-6 and TRBJ1-4): GAGVSQSPRYKVTKRGQDVALRCDPISGHVSLYWYRQALGQGPEFLTYFNYEAQQDKSGLPNDRFSAERPEGSISTLTIQRTEQRDSAMYRCASSRRTEKLFFGSGTQLSVL.

V is TRBV29-1 and J is TRBJ2-1; 10 nucleotides agree with TRBD1. The CDR3 contains 12 residues. Germline loops: CDR1 SQVTM, CDR2 ANQGSEA. J lost 9 bases, V lost 7 bases, and 6 bases had no gene match. As DNA, the CDR3 is TGCAGCGCTCGACAGGGGGCGGGTGAGCAGTTCTTC. It codes for CSARQGAGEQFF.

This clone was seen a few times. The chain employs TRBV14 and TRBJ2-3; tentative D call: TRBD2 (6 bases). CDR3 size: 16 residues. V was shortened by 7 bases and J by 2 bases, with 19 bases between the two germline ends. Looked up from germline, CDR1 is SGHDN and CDR2 is FVKESK. CDR3: CASNRVGGEVTDTQYF. The DNA of the CDR3 is TGTGCCAGCAACCGCGTGGGAGGAGAAGTCACAGATACGCAGTATTTT.

V gene TRBV7-9 combines with J gene TRBJ2-2; D might be TRBD1 or TRBD2, each matching 5 bases. The CDR3 is 15 amino acids. Germline V lookup: CDR1 SEHNR, CDR2 FQNEAQ (reference sequence). The ends were cut back, 7 bases at V and 0 bases at J, with 12 bases in the middle. The DNA for the CDR3 is TGTGCCAGCACTACGGGGCCCACGAACACCGGGGAGCTGTTTTTT. It yields the protein CASTTGPTNTGELFF. Using reference TRBV7-9 and TRBJ2-2 for the parts outside the CDR3, the full variable domain is DTGVSQNPRHKITKRGQNVTFRCDPISEHNRLYWYRQTLGQGPEFLTYFQNEAQLEKSRLLSDRFSAERPKGSFSTLEIQRTEQGDSAMYLCASTTGPTNTGELFFGEGSRLTVL.

The rearrangement joins TRBV30 to TRBJ1-1; D perhaps matches TRBD1 (6 bases). The CDR3 is made up of 11 amino acids. Germline CDR1 and CDR2: GTSNPN and SVGIG (reference sequence). Trimming stripped 5 bases from V and 11 bases from J, with 15 bases between. The CDR3 DNA sequence: TGTGCCTGGGAAACACAGGGTTTGGCTTTCTTT. This encodes CAWETQGLAFF.

This clone was seen a handful of times. V is TRBV30 and J is TRBJ2-3, with 8 bases identical to TRBD2. The CDR3 contains 15 residues. V trimming: 2 bases; J trimming: 3 bases; junction bases outside the gene matches: 7. From germline, CDR1 is GTSNPN and CDR2 SVGIG (reference sequence). The CDR3 nucleotides read TGTGCCTGGAGTCTAGGGAGCGGGGGAACAGATACGCAGTATTTT. This gives the protein CAWSLGSGGTDTQYF. Supplemented by reference TRBV30 and TRBJ2-3, the full variable domain reads SQTIHQWPATLVQPVGSPLSLECTVEGTSNPNLYWYRQAAGRGLQLLFYSVGIGQISSEVPQNLSASRPQDRQFILSSKKLLLSDSGFYLCAWSLGSGGTDTQYFGPGTRLTVL.

In DNA, the CDR3 is TGTGCCAGCAGCTTTTGGAGCACAGATACGCAGTATTTT. It specifies CASSFWSTDTQYF. V gene TRBV5-6 combines with J gene TRBJ2-3; D is uncertain. There are 13 residues in the CDR3. The germline V gene has CDR1 SGHDT and CDR2 YYEEEE. Trimming pared 2 bases from V and 0 bases from J, leaving 4 bases between.

The chain is built from TRBV7-2 and TRBJ2-7, with 9 nucleotides matching TRBD1. V trimming: 5 bases; J trimming: 10 bases; junction bases outside the gene matches: 6. Per the germline V gene, CDR1 is SGHTA and CDR2 is FQGNSA. This CDR3 has 12 amino acids. This CDR3 is CASSGKGQGQYF. The CDR3 coding sequence is TGTGCCAGCAGCGGAAAGGGACAGGGTCAGTACTTC.

The chain is built from TRBV9 and TRBJ2-1; D ambiguous. Trimming removed 2 bases from V and 9 bases from J, with 12 bases in between. Germline CDR1 SGDLS, CDR2 YYNGEE. The CDR3 spans 13 residues. CDR3 sequence: CASSVNPVVEQFF. The CDR3, as DNA: TGTGCCAGCAGCGTGAATCCCGTCGTTGAGCAGTTCTTC.

V gene TRBV18 combines with J gene TRBJ2-7, with D hard to call. The CDR3 consists of 15 residues. Trimming pared 3 bases from V and 2 bases from J, leaving 14 bases between. Germline CDR1 is KGHSH and CDR2 is LQKENI. The CDR3 spells CASSPAQPGTYEQYF. CDR3 nucleotide sequence: TGTGCCAGCTCACCTGCCCAGCCAGGAACCTACGAGCAGTACTTC.

This clone occurred a few times. The gene calls are TRBV28 and TRBJ2-7; 8 nucleotides line up with TRBD1. Germline CDR1 and CDR2: MDHEN and SYDVKM. The length of the CDR3 is 15 residues. V was clipped by 5 bases and J by 1 base; unmatched bases: 7. The CDR3 protein is CASSPFGTGSYEQYF. CDR3 DNA sequence: TGTGCCAGCAGTCCATTCGGGACAGGTTCCTACGAGCAGTACTTC.

This clone was observed a few times. CDR3 loop: CASRYQNTEAFF. CDR3 DNA sequence: TGTGCCAGCAGGTATCAGAACACTGAAGCTTTCTTT. The chain carries TRBV28 and TRBJ1-1; D is unresolved. V gave up 6 bases and J gave up 1 base, with 6 bases separating them. Germline V gene lookup returns CDR1 MDHEN and CDR2 SYDVKM. The CDR3 has 12 amino acids.

The CDR3 bases are TGTGCCAGCAGCTTAAGTCGGGCTCGGGGCCAAGAGACCCAGTACTTC. Amino acids: CASSLSRARGQETQYF. The chain combines TRBV7-9 with TRBJ2-5; D might be TRBD2 (5 bases). This CDR3 is 16 amino acids long. Trimming removed 2 bases from V and 1 base from J, with 14 bases in between. In germline, CDR1 is SEHNR, CDR2 FQNEAQ (reference sequence).

This clone was seen a few times. The chain carries TRBV15 and TRBJ2-5; tentative D call: TRBD1 (6 bases). The CDR3 sequence is 15 residues long. Germline V gene lookup returns CDR1 LNHNV and CDR2 YYDKDF (reference sequence). V was trimmed by 0 bases and J by 2 bases, leaving 10 bases between them. Here the CDR3 DNA reads TGTGCCACCAGCAGAGATCGAACAGGGCAAGAGACCCAGTACTTC. Its translation: CATSRDRTGQETQYF. The variable domain in full, with the rest retrieved from reference TRBV15 and TRBJ2-5, is DAMVIQNPRYQVTQFGKPVTLSCSQTLNHNVMYWYQQKSSQAPKLLFHYYDKDFNNEADTPDNFQSRRPNTSFCFLDIRSPGLGDTAMYLCATSRDRTGQETQYFGPGTRLLVL.

The chain links TRBV7-2 to TRBJ2-3, with a tentative D call TRBD1 (5 bases). Trimming shortened V by 5 bases and J by 2 bases, and 17 bases separated the two germline ends. The CDR3 has 16 amino acids. Per germline, CDR1 SGHTA and CDR2 FQGNSA. The CDR3 nucleotides read TGTGCCAGCAGCCGTCGGCAAGGGGTAATCACAGATACGCAGTATTTT. The encoded protein is CASSRRQGVITDTQYF.

This clone has a handful of counts. V gene TRBV29-1 combines with J gene TRBJ2-7, with D unclear. Trimming removed 1 base from V and 3 bases from J, with 4 bases in between. Germline V gene sequence: CDR1 SQVTM, CDR2 ANQGSEA. The CDR3 contains 11 residues. CDR3: CSVEVFYEQYF. The CDR3 nucleotides are TGCAGCGTTGAAGTTTTCTACGAGCAGTACTTC.

V is TRBV7-8 and J is TRBJ2-1; 12 bases map to TRBD2. The CDR3 contains 20 residues. With V trimmed by 4 bases and J by 0 bases, 13 bases remained unmatched. The germline CDR1 and CDR2 sequences are SGHVS and FQNEAQ. CDR3 nucleotide sequence: TGTGCCAGCAGCTACTACGCGACTAGCGGGGGTCTTAGCTCCTACAATGAGCAGTTCTTC. Translated, it gives CASSYYATSGGLSSYNEQFF.

The chain joins TRBV10-1 to TRBJ2-7; no definite D call. Per germline, CDR1 WNHNN and CDR2 SYGVQD (reference sequence). The CDR3 contains 12 residues. Trimming shortened V by 8 bases and J by 3 bases, and 11 bases separated the two germline ends. The DNA of the CDR3 is TGCGCCAGCTGGCTCTCGTACTACGAGCAGTACTTC. Its protein product is CASWLSYYEQYF.

The chain recombines TRBV5-4 with TRBJ2-7; no clear D gene. The CDR3 loop spans 14 amino acids. Germline CDR1 SGHNT, CDR2 YYREEE (reference sequence). The V gene lost 0 bases and the J gene lost 0 bases, with 7 bases spanning the gap. The CDR3: CASSLGGSSYEQYF. DNA of the CDR3: TGTGCCAGCAGCTTGGGCGGAAGCTCCTACGAGCAGTACTTC.

V is TRBV19 and J is TRBJ2-5, with D hard to call. This CDR3 is 14 amino acids long. V lost 1 base to trimming and J lost 11 bases, with 17 bases between them. Germline V gives CDR1 LNHDA, CDR2 SQIVND (reference sequence). This chain's CDR3 is CASSIVAPSVVQYF. CDR3 bases: TGTGCCAGTAGTATAGTGGCACCCTCGGTTGTGCAGTACTTC.

In this sample, this clone turned up a few times. Other DNA sequences in the same sample also yield this CDR3. The genes are TRBV20-1 and TRBJ2-1; D ambiguous. The V end lost 3 bases, the J end lost 10 bases, and 10 bases lay between the germline ends. CDR3 length: 11 residues. Germline assignment: CDR1 DFQATT and CDR2 SNEGSKA (reference sequence). The CDR3 protein is CSASSLGEQFF. In DNA form, the CDR3 reads TGCAGTGCTAGTAGCCTTGGGGAGCAGTTCTTC.

The chain recombines TRBV7-2 with TRBJ2-1; 7 bases match TRBD2. With 10 bases clipped from V and 6 bases from J, the junction kept 6 bases outside the gene matches. This CDR3 has 12 residues. Per the germline V gene, CDR1 is SGHTA and CDR2 is FQGNSA. The CDR3 nucleotides are TGTGCCACCCGGTCGGGGGGCAATGAGCAGTTCTTC. It yields the protein CATRSGGNEQFF.

The chain combines TRBV29-1 with TRBJ1-1; 7 bases map to TRBD1. CDR3 length equals 12 residues. Germline V gene sequence: CDR1 SQVTM, CDR2 ANQGSEA. V lost 8 bases, J lost 6 bases, and 9 bases stayed unmatched. In DNA, the CDR3 is TGCAGCTCCTCCGACAGGGAGTCTGAAGCTTTCTTT. Amino acids: CSSSDRESEAFF.